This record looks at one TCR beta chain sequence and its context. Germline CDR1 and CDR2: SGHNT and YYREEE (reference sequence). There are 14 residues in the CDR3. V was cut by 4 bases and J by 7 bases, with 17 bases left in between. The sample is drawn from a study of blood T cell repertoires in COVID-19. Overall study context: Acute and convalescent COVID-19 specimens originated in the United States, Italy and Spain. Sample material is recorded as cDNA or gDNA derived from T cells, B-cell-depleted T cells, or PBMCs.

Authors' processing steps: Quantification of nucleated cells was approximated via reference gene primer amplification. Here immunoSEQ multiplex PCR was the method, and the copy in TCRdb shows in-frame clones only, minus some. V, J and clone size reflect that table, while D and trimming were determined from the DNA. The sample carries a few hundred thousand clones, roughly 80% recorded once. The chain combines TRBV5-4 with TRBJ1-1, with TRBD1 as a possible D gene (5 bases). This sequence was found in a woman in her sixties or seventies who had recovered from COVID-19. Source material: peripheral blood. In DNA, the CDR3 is TGTGCCAGCAGCCTCACTTCGACGGGGGATGAAGCTTTCTTT. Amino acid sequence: CASSLTSTGDEAFF.